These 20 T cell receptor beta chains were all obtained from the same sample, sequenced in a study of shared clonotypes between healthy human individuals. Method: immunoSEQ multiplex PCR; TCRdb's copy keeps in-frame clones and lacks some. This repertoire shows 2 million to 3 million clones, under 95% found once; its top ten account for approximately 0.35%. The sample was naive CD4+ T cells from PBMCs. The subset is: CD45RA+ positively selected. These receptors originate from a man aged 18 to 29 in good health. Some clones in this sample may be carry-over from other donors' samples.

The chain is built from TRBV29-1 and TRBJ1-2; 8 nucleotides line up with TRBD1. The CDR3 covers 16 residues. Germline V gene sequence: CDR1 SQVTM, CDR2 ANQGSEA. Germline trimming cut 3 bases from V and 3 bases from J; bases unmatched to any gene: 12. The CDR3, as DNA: TGCAGCGTTGAGGTTCCCAGGGGGCTATCGGACTATGGCTACACCTTC. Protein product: CSVEVPRGLSDYGYTF.

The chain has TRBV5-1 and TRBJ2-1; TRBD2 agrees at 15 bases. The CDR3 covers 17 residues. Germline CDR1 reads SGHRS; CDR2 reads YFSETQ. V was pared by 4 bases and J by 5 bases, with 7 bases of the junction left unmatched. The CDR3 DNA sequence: TGCGCCAGCAGCCTGGGACTAGCGGGGGGCCTTAACAATGAGCAGTTCTTC. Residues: CASSLGLAGGLNNEQFF. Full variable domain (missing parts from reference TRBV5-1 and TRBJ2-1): KAGVTQTPRYLIKTRGQQVTLSCSPISGHRSVSWYQQTPGQGLQFLFEYFSETQRNKGNFPGRFSGRQFSNSRSEMNVSTLELGDSALYLCASSLGLAGGLNNEQFFGPGTRLTVL.

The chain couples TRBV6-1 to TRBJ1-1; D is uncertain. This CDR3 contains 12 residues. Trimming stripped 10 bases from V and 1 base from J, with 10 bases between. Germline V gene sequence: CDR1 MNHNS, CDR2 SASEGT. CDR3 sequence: CATHRQNTEAFF. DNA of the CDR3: TGTGCCACCCATAGGCAGAACACTGAAGCTTTCTTT.

The CDR3 spells CASSLAISGANVLTF. The CDR3 DNA reads TGTGCCAGCAGCTTGGCAATCTCTGGGGCCAACGTCCTGACTTTC. This chain connects TRBV5-5 to TRBJ2-6; D gene ambiguous. This CDR3 is built from 15 residues. Deletions cut 0 bases from V and 0 bases from J, with 4 bases between. The V gene's germline CDR1 is SGHKS and CDR2 YYEKEE (reference sequence).

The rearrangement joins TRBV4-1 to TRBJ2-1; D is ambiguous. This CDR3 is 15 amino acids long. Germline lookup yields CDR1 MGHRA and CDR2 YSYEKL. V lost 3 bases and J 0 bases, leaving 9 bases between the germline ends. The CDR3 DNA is TGCGCCAGCAGCCATCCCTTTTTCTCCTACAATGAGCAGTTCTTC. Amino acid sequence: CASSHPFFSYNEQFF.

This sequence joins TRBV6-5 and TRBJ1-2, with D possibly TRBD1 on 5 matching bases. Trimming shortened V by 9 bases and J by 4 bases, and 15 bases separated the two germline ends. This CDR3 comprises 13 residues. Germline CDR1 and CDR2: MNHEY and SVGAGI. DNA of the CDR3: TGTGCCAGTGGGCAGGGAGACACCTATGGCTACACCTTC. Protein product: CASGQGDTYGYTF.

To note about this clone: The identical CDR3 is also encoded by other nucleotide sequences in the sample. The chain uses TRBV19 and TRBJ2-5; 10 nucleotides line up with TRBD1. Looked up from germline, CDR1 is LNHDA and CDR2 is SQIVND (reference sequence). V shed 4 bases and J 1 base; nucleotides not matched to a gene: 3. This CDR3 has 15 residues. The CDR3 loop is CASSSRTGGQETQYF. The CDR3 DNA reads TGTGCCAGTAGTAGCCGGACAGGGGGCCAAGAGACCCAGTACTTC.

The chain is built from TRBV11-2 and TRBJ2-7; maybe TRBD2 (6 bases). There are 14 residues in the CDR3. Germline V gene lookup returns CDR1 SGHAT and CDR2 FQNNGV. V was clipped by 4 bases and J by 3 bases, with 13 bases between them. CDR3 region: CASSSKRADYEQYF. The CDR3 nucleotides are TGTGCCAGCAGCTCAAAGCGGGCCGACTACGAGCAGTACTTC.

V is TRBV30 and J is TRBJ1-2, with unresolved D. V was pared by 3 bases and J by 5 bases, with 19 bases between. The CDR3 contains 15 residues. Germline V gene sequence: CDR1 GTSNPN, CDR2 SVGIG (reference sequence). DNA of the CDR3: TGTGCCTGGAGATTGCTCTCCGGGGAGGCGTATGGCTACACCTTC. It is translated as CAWRLLSGEAYGYTF.

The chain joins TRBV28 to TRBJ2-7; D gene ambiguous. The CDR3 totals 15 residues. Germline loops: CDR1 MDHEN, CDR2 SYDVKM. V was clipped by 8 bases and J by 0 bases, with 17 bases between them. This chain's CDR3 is CASEDGSYDSYEQYF. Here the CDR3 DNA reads TGTGCCAGCGAGGACGGGTCTTACGACTCCTACGAGCAGTACTTC.

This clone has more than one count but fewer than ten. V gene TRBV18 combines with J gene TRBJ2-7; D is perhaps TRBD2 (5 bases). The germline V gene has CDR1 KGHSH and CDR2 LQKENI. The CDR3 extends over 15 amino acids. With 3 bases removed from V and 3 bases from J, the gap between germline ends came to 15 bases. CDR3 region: CASSPQRQTNYEQYF. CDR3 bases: TGTGCCAGCTCACCTCAGCGGCAGACAAACTACGAGCAGTACTTC.

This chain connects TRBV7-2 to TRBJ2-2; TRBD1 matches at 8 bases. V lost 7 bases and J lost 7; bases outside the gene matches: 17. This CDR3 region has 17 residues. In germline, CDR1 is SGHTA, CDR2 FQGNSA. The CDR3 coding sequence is TGTGCCAGCACGCCCCTTGGGGGCAGGGGGCGGGTCGGGGAGCTGTTTTTT. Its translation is CASTPLGGRGRVGELFF.

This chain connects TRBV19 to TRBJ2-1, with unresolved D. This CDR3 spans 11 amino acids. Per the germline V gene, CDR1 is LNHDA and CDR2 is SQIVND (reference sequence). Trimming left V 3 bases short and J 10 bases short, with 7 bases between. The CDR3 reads CASSILYEQFF. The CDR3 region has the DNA TGTGCCAGTAGTATCCTGTACGAGCAGTTCTTC.

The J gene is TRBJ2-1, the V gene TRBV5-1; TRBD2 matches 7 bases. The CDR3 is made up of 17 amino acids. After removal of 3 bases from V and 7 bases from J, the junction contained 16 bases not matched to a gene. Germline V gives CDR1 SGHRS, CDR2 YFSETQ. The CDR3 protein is CASSWARLAAYGNEQFF. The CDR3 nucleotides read TGCGCCAGCAGCTGGGCCCGGCTAGCGGCATATGGGAATGAGCAGTTCTTC. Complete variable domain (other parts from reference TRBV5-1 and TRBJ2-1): KAGVTQTPRYLIKTRGQQVTLSCSPISGHRSVSWYQQTPGQGLQFLFEYFSETQRNKGNFPGRFSGRQFSNSRSEMNVSTLELGDSALYLCASSWARLAAYGNEQFFGPGTRLTVL.

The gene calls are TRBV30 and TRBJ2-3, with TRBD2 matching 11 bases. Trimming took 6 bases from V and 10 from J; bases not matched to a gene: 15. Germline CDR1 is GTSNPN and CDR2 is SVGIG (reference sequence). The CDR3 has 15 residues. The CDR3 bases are TGTGCCTGCCCCCGCCGGCTAGCGGGAGGTACCGCGCAGTATTTT. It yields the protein CACPRRLAGGTAQYF. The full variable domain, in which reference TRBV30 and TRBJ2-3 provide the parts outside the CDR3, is SQTIHQWPATLVQPVGSPLSLECTVEGTSNPNLYWYRQAAGRGLQLLFYSVGIGQISSEVPQNLSASRPQDRQFILSSKKLLLSDSGFYLCACPRRLAGGTAQYFGPGTRLTVL.

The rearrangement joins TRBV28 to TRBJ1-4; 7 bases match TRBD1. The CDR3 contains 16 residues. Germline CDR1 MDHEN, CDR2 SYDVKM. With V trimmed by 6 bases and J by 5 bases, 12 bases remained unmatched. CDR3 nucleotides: TGTGCCAGCAGCAAACCAGGACAGGAAAAGAATGAAAAACTGTTTTTT. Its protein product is CASSKPGQEKNEKLFF.

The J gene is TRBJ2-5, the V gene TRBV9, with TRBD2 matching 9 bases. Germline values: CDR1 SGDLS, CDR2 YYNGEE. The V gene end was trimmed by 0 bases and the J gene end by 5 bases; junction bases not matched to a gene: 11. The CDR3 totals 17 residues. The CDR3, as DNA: TGTGCCAGCAGCGTAGGATCGCGGACTAGCGCCTCCGAGACCCAGTACTTC. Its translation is CASSVGSRTSASETQYF.

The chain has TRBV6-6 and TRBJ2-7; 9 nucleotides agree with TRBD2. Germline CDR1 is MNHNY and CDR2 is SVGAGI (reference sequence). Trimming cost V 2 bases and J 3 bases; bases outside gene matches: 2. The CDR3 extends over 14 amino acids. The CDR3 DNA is TGTGCCAGCAGTTACGGGACTAGCTTCTACGAGCAGTACTTC. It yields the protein CASSYGTSFYEQYF.

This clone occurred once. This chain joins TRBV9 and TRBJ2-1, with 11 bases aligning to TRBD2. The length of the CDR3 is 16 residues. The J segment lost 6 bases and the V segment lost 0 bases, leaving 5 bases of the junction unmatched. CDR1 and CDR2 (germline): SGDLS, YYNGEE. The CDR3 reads CASSVGSGTSGNEQFF. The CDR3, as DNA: TGTGCCAGCAGCGTAGGGTCCGGGACTAGCGGCAATGAGCAGTTCTTC. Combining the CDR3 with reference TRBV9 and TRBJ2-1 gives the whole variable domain DSGVTQTPKHLITATGQRVTLRCSPRSGDLSVYWYQQSLDQGLQFLIQYYNGEERAKGNILERFSAQQFPDLHSELNLSSLELGDSALYFCASSVGSGTSGNEQFFGPGTRLTVL.

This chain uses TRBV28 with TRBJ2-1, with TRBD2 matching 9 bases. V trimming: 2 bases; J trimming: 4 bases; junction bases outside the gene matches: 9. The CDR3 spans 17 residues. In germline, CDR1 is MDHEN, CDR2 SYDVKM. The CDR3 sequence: CASSLASSGIQYNEQFF. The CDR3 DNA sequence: TGTGCCAGCAGTTTAGCGTCTAGCGGGATCCAATACAATGAGCAGTTCTTC.